The next 29 T cell receptor beta chains were all read from a single sample in a study of T cell responses to AZD1222 COVID-19 vaccine. The repertoire was sequenced with immunoSEQ multiplex PCR; TCRdb's copy has only in-frame clones and lacks some. This table holds some 150,000 clones, more than 85% found once. The material sequenced was peripheral blood, taken on day 0 of MenACWY control vaccination. The source is an adult in good health.

J is TRBJ2-7 and V is TRBV19; 10 positions match TRBD1. The V gene's germline CDR1 is LNHDA and CDR2 SQIVND (reference sequence). The CDR3 sequence is 15 residues long. V lost 5 bases and J lost 2; bases outside the gene matches: 6. The CDR3 coding sequence is TGTGCCAGTAGTGCCCCGGGACAGGGGCCCTACGAGCAGTACTTC. The encoded protein is CASSAPGQGPYEQYF.

This clone was counted between two and nine times. CDR3 loop: CASSAPFSLEQYF. Here the CDR3 DNA reads TGTGCCAGCAGTGCCCCGTTTTCTCTCGAGCAGTACTTC. The J gene is TRBJ2-7, the V gene TRBV2; D is undetermined. The CDR3 is 13 residues long. Looked up from germline, CDR1 is SNHLY and CDR2 is FYNNEI. The germline V and J ends were trimmed by 4 bases and 6 bases, with 13 bases remaining between them. The whole variable domain, remainder taken from reference TRBV2 and TRBJ2-7, is EPEVTQTPSHQVTQMGQEVILRCVPISNHLYFYWYRQILGQKVEFLVSFYNNEISEKSEIFDDQFSVERPDGSNFTLKIRSTKLEDSAMYFCASSAPFSLEQYFGPGTRLTVT.

The chain joins TRBV12-5 to TRBJ1-2; no clear D gene. The CDR3 consists of 11 residues. The germline V gene has CDR1 LGHNT and CDR2 FRNRAP. V was pared by 7 bases and J by 6 bases, with 9 bases between. This CDR3 is CASDLAHGYTF. CDR3 bases: TGTGCTAGTGACCTGGCCCATGGCTACACCTTC.

The gene calls are TRBV28 and TRBJ1-2; D uncertain. This CDR3 is 13 amino acids long. V lost 2 bases to trimming and J lost 3 bases, with 7 bases between them. From germline, CDR1 is MDHEN and CDR2 SYDVKM. The CDR3 DNA follows: TGTGCCAGCAGTTTAGGAAAGGACTATGGCTACACCTTC. It encodes CASSLGKDYGYTF.

The chain has TRBV3-1 (or the pseudogene TRBV3-2) and TRBJ2-6; 8 bases fit TRBD1. CDR1 is LGHDT, CDR2 YNNKEL, per germline (reference sequence). The CDR3 is 19 amino acids. The V and J ends lost 0 bases and 1 base, in that order; junction bases with no gene match: 8. CDR3 nucleotides: TGTGCCAGCAGCCAAGATTCGCCAGGACAGGGTTCTGGGGCCAACGTCCTGACTTTC. This gives the protein CASSQDSPGQGSGANVLTF.

J is TRBJ2-1 and V is TRBV2, with 7 bases aligning to TRBD2. Germline V gene lookup returns CDR1 SNHLY and CDR2 FYNNEI. There are 15 residues in the CDR3. Germline trimming cut 7 bases from V and 3 bases from J; bases unmatched to any gene: 9. CDR3 coding DNA: TGTGCCAGCACCCCCGGGCGGGGGAACTACAATGAGCAGTTCTTC. This translates into CASTPGRGNYNEQFF.

The rearrangement links TRBV7-9 to TRBJ1-2, with D unclear. The CDR3 covers 15 residues. Trimming took off 6 bases at V and 4 bases at J, with 18 bases between the two ends. Germline values: CDR1 SEHNR, CDR2 FQNEAQ (reference sequence). The CDR3 region has the DNA TGTGCCAGCAGGCTGGACGGACCATTGCCCTATGGCTACACCTTC. Residues: CASRLDGPLPYGYTF.

V is TRBV9 and J is TRBJ1-2; 9 bases match TRBD1. V lost 4 bases, J lost 4 bases, and 11 bases stayed unmatched. This CDR3 is 16 amino acids long. CDR1 and CDR2 from the germline V gene are SGDLS and YYNGEE. Written as DNA, the CDR3 is TGTGCCAGCAGCCCAGACGGACAGGGGCTTCTCTATGGCTACACCTTC. Encoded protein: CASSPDGQGLLYGYTF.

In its sample, this clone was seen a few times. The V call is TRBV7-3, the J call TRBJ2-1, with 9 positions matching TRBD1. Trimming at V came to 5 bases and at J to 3 bases, leaving 5 bases not matched to a gene. The CDR3 has 15 residues. Germline CDR1 reads SGHTA; CDR2 reads FQGTGA. CDR3 residues: CASSRTGAGYNEQFF. The CDR3 nucleotides are TGTGCCAGCAGCAGGACAGGGGCCGGCTACAATGAGCAGTTCTTC.

The chain recombines TRBV7-2 with TRBJ1-1; D is possibly TRBD1 (6 bases). CDR3 length: 16 residues. V lost 5 bases to trimming and J lost 3 bases, with 19 bases between them. CDR1 is SGHTA, CDR2 FQGNSA, per germline. The CDR3 is CASSRRGGSTHTEAFF. CDR3 bases: TGTGCCAGCAGCCGTAGGGGGGGTTCAACCCACACTGAAGCTTTCTTT.

The chain combines TRBV5-1 with TRBJ2-7, with D unclear. With 3 bases removed from V and 3 bases from J, the gap between germline ends came to 10 bases. The germline V gene encodes CDR1 SGHRS and CDR2 YFSETQ. The CDR3 runs to 13 residues. In DNA, the CDR3 is TGCGCCAGCAGCTACGACGTCTTCTACGAGCAGTACTTC. Translation gives CASSYDVFYEQYF.

The chain links TRBV12-3 or TRBV12-4 to TRBJ2-7, with D maybe TRBD1 (5 bases). The V gene lost 8 bases and the J gene lost 5 bases, with 10 bases spanning the gap. This CDR3 has 11 residues. CDR3 in DNA: TGTGCCAGCCAAATAGGGGACGAGCAGTACTTC. It yields the protein CASQIGDEQYF.

The genes are TRBV9 and TRBJ1-5; D not resolved. CDR3 length: 14 amino acids. V was cut by 0 bases and J by 5 bases, with 9 bases left in between. Germline CDR1 is SGDLS and CDR2 is YYNGEE. CDR3: CASSVEPSDQPQHF. The CDR3 DNA sequence: TGTGCCAGCAGCGTAGAACCGTCAGATCAGCCCCAGCATTTT.

The chain joins TRBV7-2 to TRBJ2-5; the D gene is possibly TRBD2 (5 bases). The germline V gene encodes CDR1 SGHTA and CDR2 FQGNSA. This CDR3 is built from 14 residues. The germline V and J ends were trimmed by 4 bases and 5 bases, with 14 bases remaining between them. The chain's CDR3 is CASSSPPSRETQYF. The CDR3 nucleotides read TGTGCCAGCAGCTCCCCGCCTAGCAGGGAGACCCAGTACTTC.

This chain uses TRBV7-2 with TRBJ2-7, with D possibly matching TRBD1 (8 bases). The CDR3 has 17 residues. Germline V lookup: CDR1 SGHTA, CDR2 FQGNSA. V was cut by 1 base and J by 0 bases, with 16 bases left in between. The CDR3 DNA sequence: TGTGCCAGCAGCTTAGTAGGCACAGGGGGGGACTCCTACGAGCAGTACTTC. Translating gives CASSLVGTGGDSYEQYF.

J is TRBJ2-3 and V is TRBV19; no clear D. Germline CDR1 reads LNHDA; CDR2 reads SQIVND (reference sequence). Trimming cost V 4 bases and J 3 bases, with 20 bases left between them. The CDR3 sequence is 17 residues long. The CDR3 sequence: CASSSVPATVLTDTQYF. In DNA form, the CDR3 reads TGTGCCAGTAGTAGTGTACCAGCCACGGTTCTTACAGATACGCAGTATTTT.

The chain combines TRBV6-5 with TRBJ2-5; TRBD2 matches at 11 bases. Trimming removed 6 bases from V and 4 bases from J; junction bases left unmatched: 7. Germline V CDR1 and CDR2: MNHEY, SVGAGI. The CDR3 has 15 residues. The CDR3 nucleotides read TGTGCCAGCAGCCTTAGCGGGGGGGCCGGAGAGACCCAGTACTTC. It encodes CASSLSGGAGETQYF.

This chain connects TRBV5-1 to TRBJ1-2; D is unclear. Germline CDR1 and CDR2: SGHRS and YFSETQ. V lost 0 bases, J lost 1 base, and 13 bases lay in between. The CDR3 runs 16 residues. CDR3 nucleotide sequence: TGCGCCAGCAGCTTGGAGGGTCGTAGACTTAACTATGGCTACACCTTC. This sequence encodes CASSLEGRRLNYGYTF.

This clone was recorded once. V gene TRBV15 combines with J gene TRBJ2-3, with 7 positions matching TRBD2. The CDR3 extends over 16 amino acids. The junction had 5 bases not matched to a gene; V was cut back by 2 bases and J by 0 bases. CDR1 is LNHNV and CDR2 is YYDKDF in the germline V gene (reference sequence). The CDR3: CATSRPAGKSTDTQYF. The DNA of the CDR3 is TGTGCCACCAGCAGACCAGCGGGGAAAAGCACAGATACGCAGTATTTT.

This chain joins TRBV5-1 and TRBJ1-4, with a possible D match to TRBD1 (6 bases). V was shortened by 2 bases and J by 6 bases, with 17 bases between the two germline ends. The CDR3 length is 16 residues. CDR1 is SGHRS and CDR2 is YFSETQ in the germline V gene. The DNA for the CDR3 is TGCGCCAGCAGCTTAGACGAACAGGGAGGTGATGAAAAACTGTTTTTT. Translating gives CASSLDEQGGDEKLFF.

This chain uses TRBV27 with TRBJ1-2; D not resolved. Trimming shortened V by 5 bases and J by 4 bases, and 17 bases separated the two germline ends. The V gene's germline CDR1 is MNHEY and CDR2 SMNVEV (reference sequence). The CDR3 runs 15 residues. CDR3 DNA: TGTGCCAGCAGTCCCGATGTCCAGGTATTCTATGGCTACACCTTC. Its protein product is CASSPDVQVFYGYTF.

The chain joins TRBV30 to TRBJ1-1; perhaps TRBD1 as D (5 bases). Germline V gives CDR1 GTSNPN, CDR2 SVGIG (reference sequence). There are 13 residues in the CDR3. Trimming took 1 base from V and 0 from J, leaving 6 bases between them. The CDR3 DNA reads TGTGCCTGGAGTGGACAGCTGAACACTGAAGCTTTCTTT. Its translation: CAWSGQLNTEAFF.

V gene TRBV28 combines with J gene TRBJ1-5, with TRBD1 identical over 10 bases. The CDR3 consists of 17 residues. V lost 4 bases to trimming and J lost 1 base; unmatched junction nucleotides: 7. Germline CDR1 is MDHEN and CDR2 is SYDVKM. CDR3: CASSWDRGRGSNQPQHF. The CDR3 coding sequence is TGTGCCAGCAGTTGGGACAGGGGAAGAGGAAGCAATCAGCCCCAGCATTTT.

For the CDR3, the DNA is TGCGCCAGCAGCTTGGGGGACAGTTATTCACCCCTCCACTTT. Translation: CASSLGDSYSPLHF. The genes are TRBV5-1 and TRBJ1-6; 7 bases are a match to TRBD1. This CDR3 contains 14 residues. With 0 bases clipped from V and 8 bases from J, the junction kept 2 bases outside the gene matches. The germline V gene has CDR1 SGHRS and CDR2 YFSETQ.

This chain connects TRBV10-3 to TRBJ2-1; the match to TRBD2 covers 7 bases. The V and J ends lost 6 bases and 7 bases, in that order; junction bases with no gene match: 6. CDR1 is ENHRY and CDR2 is SYGVKD in the germline V gene. This CDR3 has 13 residues. This CDR3 is CAIRAAGLNEQFF. CDR3 sequence (DNA): TGTGCCATCAGAGCTGCGGGACTAAATGAGCAGTTCTTC.

The V gene is TRBV9, the J gene TRBJ1-2, with 11 bases lining up with TRBD1. The CDR3 has 14 amino acids. Germline V lookup: CDR1 SGDLS, CDR2 YYNGEE. V was clipped by 4 bases and J by 2 bases; unmatched bases: 1. CDR3 in amino acids: CASSRTGGNYGYTF. The DNA of the CDR3 is TGTGCCAGCAGCCGGACAGGGGGCAACTATGGCTACACCTTC.

This chain uses TRBV29-1 with TRBJ2-1, with 11 bases fitting TRBD2. This CDR3 comprises 14 residues. CDR1 and CDR2 from the germline V gene are SQVTM and ANQGSEA. The V gene end was trimmed by 7 bases and the J gene end by 6 bases; junction bases not matched to a gene: 8. CDR3 nucleotides: TGCAGCGGAACACTAGCGGGAGCCGTCAATGAGCAGTTCTTC. Its translation is CSGTLAGAVNEQFF.

The V gene is TRBV27, the J gene TRBJ1-2, with 7 bases fitting TRBD1. With 3 bases clipped from V and 7 bases from J, the junction kept 5 bases outside the gene matches. This CDR3 is built from 13 residues. Germline values: CDR1 MNHEY, CDR2 SMNVEV (reference sequence). The CDR3 region has the DNA TGTGCCAGCAGTTTCGACAGGGCAGGTGGCTACACCTTC. As protein: CASSFDRAGGYTF.

The chain couples TRBV28 to TRBJ2-7, with D uncertain. Germline-derived CDR1 and CDR2 are MDHEN and SYDVKM. V was clipped by 3 bases and J by 3 bases, with 12 bases between them. The CDR3 spans 14 residues. This CDR3 is CASSFGGTLYEQYF. The CDR3 DNA reads TGTGCCAGCAGTTTCGGCGGCACTCTCTACGAGCAGTACTTC. Using reference TRBV28 and TRBJ2-7 for the parts outside the CDR3, the full variable domain is DVKVTQSSRYLVKRTGEKVFLECVQDMDHENMFWYRQDPGLGLRLIYFSYDVKMKEKGDIPEGYSVSREKKERFSLILESASTNQTSMYLCASSFGGTLYEQYFGPGTRLTVT.